One sample yielded the 15 T cell receptor beta chains listed below, sequenced in a study of post-analysis software for immune sequencing data (dated by TCRdb to the mid-2010s). On the study overall, not on this receptor specifically: Patients showed significantly higher frequencies than controls for roughly five TRBV segments, among them TRBV5-6, TRBV5-1 and TRBV20-1.

The library was built by means of PCR. The listed sequencing device is Illumina HiSeq 2500. To reduce PCR and sequencing biases, unique molecular identifiers were incorporated into the TCR beta cDNA libraries. TCRdb trimmed public reads at Q25 via fastp, called clones via MiXCR and kept in-frame beta chains. Under each unique CDR3 protein, matching rows form one entry showing the most common genes and DNA. A total of 600,000 to 750,000 distinct CDR3 sequences appear in this sample, approximately 60% of them only once. The top ten constitute 11% of the sample. For these receptors, no antigen is known. The sequenced sample was blood. Source of these receptors: a girl aged 2 to 10 with multiple sclerosis.

The chain employs TRBV2 and TRBJ1-2; possible D gene TRBD1, 5 bases. The CDR3 runs 9 residues. The V end lost 8 bases, the J end lost 7 bases, and 5 bases lay between the germline ends. CDR1 and CDR2 (germline): SNHLY, FYNNEI. CDR3 protein: CASGGGYTF. The DNA of the CDR3 is TGTGCCAGCGGGGGTGGCTACACCTTC.

The J gene is TRBJ2-5, the V gene TRBV20-1; possibly TRBD1 for D (6 bases). The CDR3 is made up of 14 amino acids. Germline V gene sequence: CDR1 DFQATT, CDR2 SNEGSKA (reference sequence). V lost 0 bases, J lost 5 bases, and 13 bases lay in between. The CDR3 DNA reads as TGCAGTGCTAGAGATGAGCCTGGGGGCGAGACCCAGTACTTC. Encoded protein: CSARDEPGGETQYF.

The CDR3 spells CSVEYWLQETQYF. CDR3 DNA sequence: TGCAGCGTTGAGTATTGGCTCCAAGAGACCCAGTACTTC. V gene TRBV29-1 combines with J gene TRBJ2-5; D unclear. Looked up from germline, CDR1 is SQVTM and CDR2 is ANQGSEA. CDR3 length: 13 amino acids. The V end was cut by 3 bases, the J end by 1 base, with 9 bases between.

This clonotype was seen once. The CDR3 loop is CSASVPINQPQHF. CDR3 sequence (DNA): TGCAGTGCTAGCGTACCGATCAATCAGCCCCAGCATTTT. V and J are TRBV20-1 and TRBJ1-5; D unclear. The V and J ends lost 3 bases and 3 bases respectively, with 9 bases between them. CDR3 length: 13 residues. Germline V gene lookup returns CDR1 DFQATT and CDR2 SNEGSKA (reference sequence).

In DNA, the CDR3 is TGTGCCAGCAGCTTAGGTCCCACAGGGGCTAACATTCAGTACTTC. Amino acid sequence: CASSLGPTGANIQYF. The chain links TRBV11-2 to TRBJ2-4; TRBD1 agrees at 7 bases. This CDR3 contains 15 residues. Germline V CDR1 and CDR2: SGHAT, FQNNGV. The junction had 7 bases not matched to a gene; V was cut back by 1 base and J by 7 bases.

V is TRBV20-1 and J is TRBJ2-7; TRBD2 matches at 7 bases. CDR3 size: 14 residues. V gave up 5 bases and J gave up 2 bases; unmatched junction bases: 9. CDR1 is DFQATT, CDR2 SNEGSKA, per germline (reference sequence). The CDR3 bases are TGCAGTGCTGGATTCCGGGGAGGGGCCTACGAGCAGTACTTC. Translation: CSAGFRGGAYEQYF.

CDR3 coding DNA: TGTGCCAGCAGCTTTTTCGGGAGGGCCATCTACGAGCAGTACTTC. It codes for CASSFFGRAIYEQYF. V is TRBV5-6 and J is TRBJ2-7; the match to TRBD2 covers 8 bases. The length of the CDR3 is 15 residues. Germline V gene sequence: CDR1 SGHDT, CDR2 YYEEEE. The junction had 7 bases not matched to a gene; V was cut back by 2 bases and J by 3 bases. Filled out from reference TRBV5-6 and TRBJ2-7, the complete variable domain reads DAGVTQSPTHLIKTRGQQVTLRCSPKSGHDTVSWYQQALGQGPQFIFQYYEEEERQRGNFPDRFSGHQFPNYSSELNVNALLLGDSALYLCASSFFGRAIYEQYFGPGTRLTVT.

This clonotype was picked up a small number of times. The CDR3 is CASSLRAGPNYGYTF. The CDR3 coding sequence is TGTGCCAGCAGCTTACGAGCGGGGCCAAACTATGGCTACACCTTC. The V and J genes are TRBV7-2 and TRBJ1-2; tentatively, D is TRBD1 (5 bases). Per germline, CDR1 SGHTA and CDR2 FQGNSA. Trimming shortened V by 2 bases and J by 2 bases, and 12 bases separated the two germline ends. This CDR3 is built from 15 residues.

This chain links TRBV25-1 with TRBJ2-2; 12 bases map to TRBD2. The CDR3 is made up of 15 amino acids. Trimming at V came to 3 bases and at J to 5 bases, leaving 1 base not matched to a gene. Germline loops: CDR1 MGHDK, CDR2 SYGVNS. This CDR3 is CASSDGTSGTGELFF. DNA for the CDR3: TGTGCCAGCAGTGATGGGACTAGCGGGACCGGGGAGCTGTTTTTT.

This clonotype was counted only a few times. The chain carries TRBV24-1 and TRBJ2-7; possibly TRBD2 for D (5 bases). V dropped 5 bases and J dropped 0 bases, with 10 bases sitting between them. The length of the CDR3 is 14 residues. Germline V gene sequence: CDR1 KGHDR, CDR2 SFDVKD. CDR3 bases: TGTGCCACCAGTGGTGCAGGACTCTCCTACGAGCAGTACTTC. Residues: CATSGAGLSYEQYF.

The chain joins TRBV25-1 to TRBJ2-5; no definite D call. Germline V gene sequence: CDR1 MGHDK, CDR2 SYGVNS. This CDR3 has 18 amino acids. The V gene lost 1 base and the J gene lost 2 bases, with 20 bases spanning the gap. Written as DNA, the CDR3 is TGTGCCAGCAGTGAATGTTGTGGCAGTAGAGGTTTACAAGAGACCCAGTACTTC. This codes for CASSECCGSRGLQETQYF. The whole variable domain, filled in from reference TRBV25-1 and TRBJ2-5, reads EADIYQTPRYLVIGTGKKITLECSQTMGHDKMYWYQQDPGMELHLIHYSYGVNSTEKGDLSSESTVSRIRTEHFPLTLESARPSHTSQYLCASSECCGSRGLQETQYFGPGTRLLVL.

The gene calls are TRBV12-3 or TRBV12-4 and TRBJ2-1; 8 bases agree with TRBD2. The CDR3 contains 14 residues. The junction had 7 bases not matched to a gene; V was cut back by 6 bases and J by 6 bases. CDR3 sequence reads: CASRLTGTSNEQFF. DNA for the CDR3: TGTGCCAGCAGGCTAACCGGGACTAGCAATGAGCAGTTCTTC.

The chain has TRBV9 and TRBJ1-2; D gene ambiguous. This CDR3 region has 13 residues. CDR1 is SGDLS and CDR2 is YYNGEE in the germline V gene. Trimming stripped 4 bases from V and 3 bases from J, with 10 bases between. CDR3 bases: TGTGCCAGCAGCCCCTCCGGGGACTATGGCTACACCTTC. This translates into CASSPSGDYGYTF.

This chain links TRBV4-1 with TRBJ2-3; TRBD1 might be the D (6 bases). V was cut by 5 bases and J by 5 bases, with 11 bases left in between. This CDR3 comprises 13 residues. The germline CDR1 and CDR2 sequences are MGHRA and YSYEKL. CDR3 nucleotide sequence: TGCGCCAGCAGCTCGCCCAGGGGAGATACGCAGTATTTT. Residues: CASSSPRGDTQYF.

This chain links TRBV12-3 or TRBV12-4 with TRBJ2-3, with 13 bases identical to TRBD2. The CDR3 extends over 16 amino acids. Trimming cost V 6 bases and J 4 bases; bases outside gene matches: 7. The CDR3 sequence: CASSPGTSGVPDTQYF. CDR3 in DNA: TGTGCCAGCAGCCCAGGGACTAGCGGGGTTCCAGATACGCAGTATTTT.